What follows are 28 T cell receptor beta chains derived from one specimen sequenced in a study of vaccination effects on CD4 cells after COVID-19 (dated by TCRdb to about 2022). After approximately 11 days of culture, CD4+ T cells were isolated with the EasySep CD4+ T cell isolation kit. Participants received two doses of either the BNT162b2 or the mRNA-1273 mRNA SARS-CoV-2 vaccine. The library was prepared using the immunoSEQ multiplex PCR assay. TCRdb re-hosts the immuneACCESS table, in-frame sequences only. Its copies lack some clones; in the studies checked, an unresolved V gene accounts for under half of them, and the cause for the rest is not known. The sample table records approximately 37,000 clones; 55% to 80% of these occur just once. More than 7% of the sample belongs to the ten largest clones. Their specific antigens are unknown. This sample comprised CD4+ T cells from PBMCs cultured without peptide, obtained after COVID-19 vaccination. These receptors were taken from a human donor who received a COVID-19 vaccine.

This clone was observed a few times. This rearrangement joins TRBV11-3 to TRBJ2-7; D is undetermined. CDR1 and CDR2 (germline): SGHNT, YENEEA. The length of the CDR3 is 14 residues. Trimming stripped 0 bases from V and 6 bases from J, with 12 bases between. The CDR3 DNA reads as TGTGCCAGCAGCTTAGACCGGAAATCCAGCGAGCAGTACTTC. Its translation is CASSLDRKSSEQYF. Looking up the rest from reference TRBV11-3 and TRBJ2-7 gives the full variable domain: EAGVVQSPRYKIIEKKQPVAFWCNPISGHNTLYWYLQNLGQGPELLIRYENEEAVDDSQLPKDRFSAERLKGVDSTLKIQPAELGDSAVYLCASSLDRKSSEQYFGPGTRLTVT.

The rearrangement joins TRBV6-2 or TRBV6-3 to TRBJ2-4; 10 bases are a match to TRBD2. Trimming took 6 bases from V and 4 from J; bases not matched to a gene: 3. Germline loops: CDR1 MNHEY, CDR2 SVGEGT. This CDR3 contains 14 residues. CDR3 amino acids: CASSQLAGKNIQYF. The CDR3 DNA sequence: TGTGCCAGCAGCCAACTAGCGGGAAAAAACATTCAGTACTTC.

J is TRBJ2-5 and V is TRBV5-4; D is perhaps TRBD2 (6 bases). V was pared by 1 base and J by 1 base, with 11 bases between. The CDR3 is 15 residues long. CDR1 and CDR2 (germline): SGHNT, YYREEE (reference sequence). In nucleotides, the CDR3 is TGTGCCAGCAGCTTGAAGGCAGCGGGCCAAGAGACCCAGTACTTC. Residues: CASSLKAAGQETQYF.

CDR3 DNA sequence: TGCGCCAGCAGCACGGGACTAGCGGGAGGAACCATCGGATTTCCAGAAGAGCAGTTCTTC. It codes for CASSTGLAGGTIGFPEEQFF. This sequence joins TRBV5-1 and TRBJ2-1, with 15 positions matching TRBD2. V dropped 4 bases and J dropped 10; count of bases not matched to a gene: 21. The CDR3 consists of 20 residues. Germline V gene sequence: CDR1 SGHRS, CDR2 YFSETQ.

The V gene is TRBV27, the J gene TRBJ1-5, with 7 nucleotides matching TRBD1. J lost 5 bases, V lost 0 bases, and 7 bases had no gene match. This CDR3 contains 16 residues. CDR1 and CDR2 from the germline V gene are MNHEY and SMNVEV (reference sequence). Here the CDR3 DNA reads TGTGCCAGCAGTTTATCGAGGCCAGGGGGGGATCAGCCCCAGCATTTT. Protein: CASSLSRPGGDQPQHF.

Only one count was recorded for this clone. V usage is TRBV5-4 and J usage is TRBJ1-2; a possible D gene is TRBD1 (5 bases). The CDR3 extends over 14 amino acids. V was clipped by 4 bases and J by 7 bases, with 17 bases between them. CDR1 SGHNT and CDR2 YYREEE come from the germline V gene (reference sequence). This chain's CDR3 is CASSPDRGAAGYTF. The CDR3 region has the DNA TGTGCCAGCAGCCCCGACCGGGGCGCGGCTGGCTACACCTTC.

The chain links TRBV4-2 to TRBJ2-1, with 8 nucleotides matching TRBD2. With V trimmed by 1 base and J by 13 bases, 15 bases remained unmatched. CDR1 is LGHNA, CDR2 YNFKEQ, per germline. This CDR3 comprises 16 residues. The DNA for the CDR3 is TGTGCCAGCAGCCAAGCAGGGACGGGGGGGTCACCTACTCAGTTCTTC. Its translation: CASSQAGTGGSPTQFF.

A few counts support this clone. This rearrangement joins TRBV7-9 to TRBJ2-7; 7 bases are shared with TRBD2. Trimming cost V 5 bases and J 7 bases; bases outside gene matches: 11. The length of the CDR3 is 14 residues. The germline V gene has CDR1 SEHNR and CDR2 FQNEAQ (reference sequence). As DNA, the CDR3 is TGTGCCAGCAGCCGTTCGGGCGGGGGAGAAGAGCAGTACTTC. Protein sequence: CASSRSGGGEEQYF. The entire variable domain, with the rest obtained from reference TRBV7-9 and TRBJ2-7, is as follows: DTGVSQNPRHKITKRGQNVTFRCDPISEHNRLYWYRQTLGQGPEFLTYFQNEAQLEKSRLLSDRFSAERPKGSFSTLEIQRTEQGDSAMYLCASSRSGGGEEQYFGPGTRLTVT.

The V gene is TRBV9, the J gene TRBJ1-2; unclear D gene. Trimming took 4 bases from V and 5 from J, leaving 18 bases between them. Germline CDR1 and CDR2: SGDLS and YYNGEE. The CDR3 length is 15 residues. The chain's CDR3 is CASSLTHQDGYGYTF. The CDR3 nucleotides are TGTGCCAGCAGCCTTACTCATCAGGACGGTTATGGCTACACCTTC. Drawing the rest from reference TRBV9 and TRBJ1-2, the complete variable domain is DSGVTQTPKHLITATGQRVTLRCSPRSGDLSVYWYQQSLDQGLQFLIQYYNGEERAKGNILERFSAQQFPDLHSELNLSSLELGDSALYFCASSLTHQDGYGYTFGSGTRLTVV.

The DNA of the CDR3 is TGTGCCAGCAGCCAAGCCCCTGGAACCACAGATACGCAGTATTTT. Translated: CASSQAPGTTDTQYF. This chain connects TRBV3-1 (or the pseudogene TRBV3-2) to TRBJ2-3; no definite D call. CDR3 length: 15 amino acids. Germline V gene data show CDR1 as LGHDT and CDR2 as YNNKEL (reference sequence). V lost 1 base and J lost 2, with 10 bases in between.

This clone was counted only a few times. This rearrangement joins TRBV5-1 to TRBJ1-5; a weak D match, TRBD1 (5 bases). This CDR3 has 15 amino acids. Per the germline V gene, CDR1 is SGHRS and CDR2 is YFSETQ. V was pared by 2 bases and J by 1 base, with 10 bases between. The CDR3 here is CASSFSPGSNQPQHF. The CDR3 DNA sequence: TGCGCCAGCAGCTTCAGCCCAGGGAGCAATCAGCCCCAGCATTTT.

This clone was found a few times. The CDR3 nucleotides read TGTGCCAGCAGGAACAGGGGGCTAAGGGAAAAACTGTTTTTT. Encoded protein: CASRNRGLREKLFF. The V call is TRBV27, the J call TRBJ1-4; TRBD1 matches 9 bases. V was clipped by 6 bases and J by 8 bases; unmatched bases: 7. The germline V gene encodes CDR1 MNHEY and CDR2 SMNVEV (reference sequence). The CDR3 contains 14 residues.

The chain recombines TRBV5-1 with TRBJ2-1; D possibly corresponds to TRBD2 (6 bases). Looked up from germline, CDR1 is SGHRS and CDR2 is YFSETQ. Trimming cost V 1 base and J 9 bases, with 17 bases left between them. The CDR3 runs 15 residues. The DNA for the CDR3 is TGCGCCAGCAGCTTGCAATTACGGGAGTTGGGTGAGCAGTTCTTC. Protein sequence: CASSLQLRELGEQFF.

V is TRBV2 and J is TRBJ1-4; tentative D call: TRBD1 (6 bases). Trimming took off 2 bases at V and 6 bases at J, with 10 bases between the two ends. This CDR3 has 14 amino acids. Germline loops: CDR1 SNHLY, CDR2 FYNNEI. The CDR3 protein is CASSEHRVDEKLFF. The CDR3 nucleotides are TGTGCCAGCAGTGAACACAGGGTTGATGAAAAACTGTTTTTT.

The chain carries TRBV5-1 and TRBJ1-4; 7 bases match TRBD1. CDR1 is SGHRS, CDR2 YFSETQ, per germline. The CDR3 contains 14 residues. The junction had 3 bases not matched to a gene; V was cut back by 4 bases and J by 3 bases. The CDR3 DNA is TGCGCCAGCAGCCACGGGACAGCTAATGAAAAACTGTTTTTT. It yields the protein CASSHGTANEKLFF. The variable domain in full, completed from reference TRBV5-1 and TRBJ1-4, reads KAGVTQTPRYLIKTRGQQVTLSCSPISGHRSVSWYQQTPGQGLQFLFEYFSETQRNKGNFPGRFSGRQFSNSRSEMNVSTLELGDSALYLCASSHGTANEKLFFGSGTQLSVL.

This chain connects TRBV6-1 to TRBJ2-3, with D tentatively TRBD2 (5 bases). V gave up 2 bases and J gave up 3 bases, with 18 bases separating them. There are 17 residues in the CDR3. Germline V lookup: CDR1 MNHNS, CDR2 SASEGT. The DNA for the CDR3 is TGTGCCAGCAGTGAAAGGTCCCCGGGGTGGGCAACAGATACGCAGTATTTT. This sequence encodes CASSERSPGWATDTQYF.

The genes are TRBV11-2 and TRBJ1-2; D uncertain. CDR1 is SGHAT, CDR2 FQNNGV, per germline. V dropped 3 bases and J dropped 3 bases, with 11 bases sitting between them. This CDR3 has 14 residues. In DNA, the CDR3 is TGTGCCAGCAGCTTCCTCTTTGGGGACTATGGCTACACCTTC. Protein product: CASSFLFGDYGYTF.

This clone was detected only a few times. J is TRBJ1-2 and V is TRBV10-1; perhaps TRBD1 as D (5 bases). Germline-derived CDR1 and CDR2 are WNHNN and SYGVQD (reference sequence). The CDR3 extends over 13 amino acids. V shed 4 bases and J shed 4 bases, with 10 bases lying between them. The CDR3 DNA follows: TGCGCCAGCAGTGGCAGGGCCTCCTATGGCTACACCTTC. Residues: CASSGRASYGYTF.

This clone came up a few times. DNA for the CDR3: TGCGCCAGCAGCCCCGGGACAGGGCTTCAGCCCCAGCATTTT. Its translation: CASSPGTGLQPQHF. This chain uses TRBV5-1 with TRBJ1-5, with 9 bases matching TRBD1. V shed 4 bases, J shed 6 bases, and the junction held 5 bases outside the gene matches. The CDR3 has 14 residues. CDR1 is SGHRS, CDR2 YFSETQ, per germline.

This chain links TRBV19 with TRBJ1-3, with D perhaps matching TRBD1 (5 bases). CDR1 and CDR2 (germline): LNHDA, SQIVND (reference sequence). Trimming removed 4 bases at V and 3 bases at J, with 10 bases between. The CDR3 runs to 14 residues. The CDR3 DNA reads as TGTGCCAGTAGTACGACAGTCCATGGAAACACCATATATTTT. Protein sequence: CASSTTVHGNTIYF.

This chain connects TRBV18 to TRBJ1-3; D is undetermined. Trimming stripped 6 bases from V and 8 bases from J, with 17 bases between. The CDR3 is 14 amino acids. Germline V gene sequence: CDR1 KGHSH, CDR2 LQKENI. The CDR3 spells CASSPTDVGYTIYF. In DNA form, the CDR3 reads TGTGCCAGCTCCCCCACTGACGTGGGGTACACCATATATTTT.

The chain combines TRBV3-1 (or the pseudogene TRBV3-2) with TRBJ2-5, with unresolved D. Germline CDR1 LGHDT, CDR2 YNNKEL (reference sequence). The CDR3 sequence is 15 residues long. Trimming removed 0 bases from V and 9 bases from J, with 17 bases in between. CDR3 residues: CASSQDGGPIMAQYF. The CDR3 coding sequence is TGTGCCAGCAGCCAAGACGGTGGACCCATCATGGCCCAGTACTTC.

CDR3 sequence: CASSWGQGPTQPQHF. The CDR3 DNA reads as TGCGCCAGCAGCTGGGGACAGGGACCGACTCAGCCCCAGCATTTT. The rearrangement joins TRBV5-1 to TRBJ1-5, with TRBD1 matching over 9 bases. The trim removed 3 bases at V and 6 bases at J, leaving 7 bases unmatched. The CDR3 has 15 residues. Germline V CDR1 and CDR2: SGHRS, YFSETQ.

This clone was seen more than once but under ten times. The chain recombines TRBV3-1 (or the pseudogene TRBV3-2) with TRBJ1-3; D remains unclear. The V gene's germline CDR1 is LGHDT and CDR2 YNNKEL (reference sequence). The length of the CDR3 is 16 residues. V shed 2 bases and J shed 4 bases, with 15 bases lying between them. The CDR3 bases are TGTGCCAGCAGCCAATACGTGGGGATTTCAGGAAACACCATATATTTT. Encoded protein: CASSQYVGISGNTIYF.

V is TRBV6-6 and J is TRBJ2-7; D possibly corresponds to TRBD2 (7 bases). The CDR3 has 14 residues. Germline V gene data show CDR1 as MNHNY and CDR2 as SVGAGI (reference sequence). With 2 bases removed from V and 4 bases from J, the gap between germline ends came to 12 bases. The CDR3, as DNA: TGTGCCAGCAGTTACGGGGGGGCAGTTTACGAGCAGTACTTC. Protein product: CASSYGGAVYEQYF.

In this sample, this clone turned up once. CDR3 protein: CASSQTGTSGGRFRETQYF. The CDR3 DNA reads as TGTGCCAGCAGCCAAACCGGGACTAGCGGGGGGCGCTTCCGAGAGACCCAGTACTTC. The chain joins TRBV4-2 to TRBJ2-5, with 15 bases lining up with TRBD2. V was pared by 2 bases and J by 4 bases, with 11 bases of the junction left unmatched. The germline V gene encodes CDR1 LGHNA and CDR2 YNFKEQ. The CDR3 is 19 residues long.

The chain links TRBV7-2 to TRBJ2-7; D is unresolved. Germline CDR1 is SGHTA and CDR2 is FQGNSA. The V gene lost 5 bases and the J gene lost 4 bases, with 18 bases spanning the gap. The CDR3 extends over 15 amino acids. CDR3 DNA sequence: TGTGCCAGCAGCCCCACCAGGACGGACGATTACGAGCAGTACTTC. Encoded protein: CASSPTRTDDYEQYF.

The chain recombines TRBV4-2 with TRBJ2-5, with 16 nucleotides matching TRBD2. V gave up 4 bases and J gave up 5 bases; unmatched junction bases: 7. CDR1 is LGHNA and CDR2 is YNFKEQ in the germline V gene. CDR3 length equals 17 residues. The CDR3: CASSPDGTSGRAETQYF. The CDR3 bases are TGTGCCAGCAGCCCAGACGGGACTAGCGGGAGGGCGGAGACCCAGTACTTC.